The T cell receptor (beta chain) described here comes from a study of CD8+ T cells in alopecia areata. The wider study: Those patients who were treated received oral tofacitinib, which was given at 5 to 10 mg twice daily for moderate-to-severe alopecia areata. Affected scalp percentage determined the severity score of treated patients.

Germline values: CDR1 SGHTA, CDR2 FQGNSA. The CDR3 spans 15 residues. V lost 1 base and J lost 6; bases outside the gene matches: 5. Noted treatment: oral pan-JAK inhibitor, 5-10 mg twice daily. Sequencing relied on a cDNA template that was reverse transcribed from extracted RNA. Here immunoSEQ multiplex PCR was the method, and the copy in TCRdb shows in-frame clones only, minus some. The sample contains approximately 170,000 clones, 60% of which appear only once. Study-wide results and limits: Across lesional scalp, and particularly alopecia totalis/universalis, clonality surpassed that of normal scalp.

To note about this clone: Its target is not known.

This chain uses TRBV7-2 with TRBJ2-2, with TRBD2 matching 7 bases. This clonotype was sampled from a human donor with alopecia areata. The starting material was CD4+ T cells sorted from blood, obtained at week 4, from a patient treated with tofacitinib. The DNA of the CDR3 is TGTGCCAGCAGCTTAGACCCGGGAGGCGCCGGGGAGCTGTTTTTT. It is translated as CASSLDPGGAGELFF.